The 18 T cell receptor beta chains in this list originate from one sample, sequenced in a study of blood T cell repertoires in COVID-19. TCRdb keeps only in-frame clones here, not all; method: immunoSEQ multiplex PCR. Counted here are 90,000 to 130,000 clones, less than 75% occurring once; the ten biggest clones make up approximately 8%. The sample was peripheral blood. The receptors stem from a woman aged 55-70 years with acute or convalescent COVID-19.

The chain joins TRBV15 to TRBJ2-6, with TRBD1 matching over 8 bases. J lost 2 bases, V lost 4 bases, and 7 bases had no gene match. The CDR3 sequence is 17 residues long. Germline lookup yields CDR1 LNHNV and CDR2 YYDKDF (reference sequence). In DNA, the CDR3 is TGTGCCACCAGCACTCCCGACAGGGGAACTGGGGCCAACGTCCTGACTTTC. Its protein is CATSTPDRGTGANVLTF.

This clone is medium-sized (0.01 to 0.1%) within its sample. The chain joins TRBV28 to TRBJ1-2; 7 bases agree with TRBD1. The ends lost 2 bases at V and 4 bases at J; junction bases unmatched: 7. Germline V lookup: CDR1 MDHEN, CDR2 SYDVKM. The CDR3 consists of 15 residues. CDR3 DNA: TGTGCCAGCAGTTTAGATGGCCAGGGGGTCTATGGCTACACCTTC. It translates to CASSLDGQGVYGYTF.

The chain joins TRBV6-5 to TRBJ1-2; 9 bases agree with TRBD1. The trim removed 7 bases at V and 6 bases at J, leaving 6 bases unmatched. The germline CDR1 and CDR2 sequences are MNHEY and SVGAGI. The CDR3 runs to 13 residues. CDR3 sequence (DNA): TGTGCCAGCAACGTAGACAGGGGGAATGGCTACACCTTC. Amino acid sequence: CASNVDRGNGYTF.

J is TRBJ1-2 and V is TRBV2; a weak D match, TRBD1 (5 bases). Germline values: CDR1 SNHLY, CDR2 FYNNEI. The CDR3 runs 14 residues. Between the trimmed V and J ends, which lost 7 bases and 2 bases, there was a span of 14 bases. CDR3 amino acids: CASMGGNSNYGYTF. CDR3 DNA: TGTGCCAGCATGGGGGGAAACTCGAACTATGGCTACACCTTC. Full variable domain (remainder filled in from reference TRBV2 and TRBJ1-2): EPEVTQTPSHQVTQMGQEVILRCVPISNHLYFYWYRQILGQKVEFLVSFYNNEISEKSEIFDDQFSVERPDGSNFTLKIRSTKLEDSAMYFCASMGGNSNYGYTFGSGTRLTVV.

A few counts support this clone. The chain combines TRBV5-4 with TRBJ1-1; possibly TRBD1 for D (5 bases). The CDR3 covers 11 residues. The germline V gene encodes CDR1 SGHNT and CDR2 YYREEE (reference sequence). V was pared by 4 bases and J by 7 bases, with 8 bases between. Written as DNA, the CDR3 is TGTGCCAGCAGCCTCGACAGTGAAGCTTTCTTT. The encoded protein is CASSLDSEAFF.

V is TRBV7-2 and J is TRBJ2-1; TRBD1 might be the D (5 bases). V lost 6 bases, J lost 0 bases, and 12 bases lay in between. Germline assignment: CDR1 SGHTA and CDR2 FQGNSA. This CDR3 is 15 amino acids long. In nucleotides, the CDR3 is TGTGCCAGCAGGCTCAGGGCCCGCTCCTACAATGAGCAGTTCTTC. It encodes CASRLRARSYNEQFF.

A note on this clone: At one boundary the junction diverges from the germline segment, which might be a read error. The chain couples TRBV7-7 to TRBJ2-7, with 12 bases lining up with TRBD1. CDR3 size: 16 residues. The germline gives CDR1 SSHAT, CDR2 FNYEAQ (reference sequence). DNA of the CDR3: TGTGCCAGCAGGGGAGCCGGGACAGGGGGCTCCGACGAGCAGTACTTC. Translated: CASRGAGTGGSDEQYF.

This chain links TRBV24-1 with TRBJ2-1, with 9 positions matching TRBD2. The ends lost 4 bases at V and 5 bases at J; junction bases unmatched: 5. This CDR3 has 15 residues. Germline CDR1 KGHDR, CDR2 SFDVKD. The CDR3 nucleotides read TGTGCCACCAGTGAGCGCGGGGGGGCCCACAATGAGCAGTTCTTC. Translated: CATSERGGAHNEQFF.

The chain links TRBV7-9 to TRBJ2-2, with 7 bases matching TRBD2. CDR1 is SEHNR, CDR2 FQNEAQ, per germline (reference sequence). This CDR3 has 15 residues. Germline trimming cut 5 bases from V and 3 bases from J; bases unmatched to any gene: 6. As DNA, the CDR3 is TGTGCCAGCAGCGTACCAGGGAGGGACACCGGGGAGCTGTTTTTT. Translated: CASSVPGRDTGELFF.

V and J are TRBV11-2 and TRBJ1-5; D unclear. V shed 5 bases and J shed 5 bases, with 16 bases lying between them. The CDR3 sequence is 15 residues long. CDR1 SGHAT and CDR2 FQNNGV come from the germline V gene. CDR3 sequence: CASSIGHGVYQPQHF. Here the CDR3 DNA reads TGTGCCAGCAGCATAGGCCACGGGGTTTATCAGCCCCAGCATTTT.

The rearrangement joins TRBV19 to TRBJ2-1; 8 positions match TRBD1. Germline CDR1 reads LNHDA; CDR2 reads SQIVND (reference sequence). CDR3 size: 15 residues. V lost 3 bases to trimming and J lost 6 bases; unmatched junction nucleotides: 7. The CDR3, as DNA: TGTGCCAGTAGTATTACCCGGACAGGGAGCAATGAGCAGTTCTTC. Protein product: CASSITRTGSNEQFF.

The chain recombines TRBV9 with TRBJ1-1; D remains ambiguous. This CDR3 comprises 14 residues. In germline, CDR1 is SGDLS, CDR2 YYNGEE. V was cut by 3 bases and J by 1 base, with 10 bases left in between. This CDR3 is CASSEHPENTEAFF. The CDR3 DNA reads TGTGCCAGCAGCGAACACCCAGAGAACACTGAAGCTTTCTTT.

The gene calls are TRBV28 and TRBJ1-5; D is possibly TRBD1 (5 bases). This CDR3 comprises 16 residues. V gave up 8 bases and J gave up 4 bases, with 21 bases separating them. Per the germline V gene, CDR1 is MDHEN and CDR2 is SYDVKM. The CDR3 coding sequence is TGTGCCAGCGAACGGGGGGGACTAGTCCGTAATCAGCCCCAGCATTTT. Its translation: CASERGGLVRNQPQHF.

This rearrangement joins TRBV6-2 or TRBV6-3 to TRBJ1-2, with a weak D call TRBD1 (6 bases). CDR1 and CDR2 (germline): MNHEY, SVGEGT. The CDR3 runs 12 residues. Trimming removed 6 bases at V and 7 bases at J, with 12 bases between. CDR3 in DNA: TGTGCCAGCAGCGACAGGACGTTTGGCTACACCTTC. It codes for CASSDRTFGYTF.

The chain has TRBV9 and TRBJ2-3; D is unclear. The length of the CDR3 is 13 residues. Germline values: CDR1 SGDLS, CDR2 YYNGEE. Trimming removed 0 bases from V and 1 base from J, with 3 bases in between. The CDR3 protein is CASSVGGTDTQYF. The CDR3 nucleotides are TGTGCCAGCAGCGTAGGCGGCACAGATACGCAGTATTTT.

V and J are TRBV5-1 and TRBJ1-1, with a tentative D call TRBD1 (5 bases). Deletions cut 4 bases from V and 1 base from J, with 11 bases between. CDR1 SGHRS and CDR2 YFSETQ come from the germline V gene. This CDR3 has 14 amino acids. The CDR3, as DNA: TGCGCCAGCAGCATTGACAGTTCGAACACTGAAGCTTTCTTT. This gives the protein CASSIDSSNTEAFF. Combining the CDR3 with reference TRBV5-1 and TRBJ1-1 gives the whole variable domain KAGVTQTPRYLIKTRGQQVTLSCSPISGHRSVSWYQQTPGQGLQFLFEYFSETQRNKGNFPGRFSGRQFSNSRSEMNVSTLELGDSALYLCASSIDSSNTEAFFGQGTRLTVV.

V and J are TRBV3-1 (or the pseudogene TRBV3-2) and TRBJ1-1, with unresolved D. This CDR3 has 13 residues. From germline, CDR1 is LGHDT and CDR2 YNNKEL (reference sequence). V gave up 4 bases and J gave up 5 bases, with 11 bases separating them. The CDR3 DNA reads TGTGCCAGCAGCCTCGGTCGAGGAACTGAAGCTTTCTTT. It codes for CASSLGRGTEAFF.

The rearrangement uses TRBV7-9 and TRBJ1-1; unclear D gene. The CDR3 totals 13 residues. The ends were cut back, 4 bases at V and 3 bases at J, with 9 bases in the middle. CDR1 and CDR2 (germline): SEHNR, FQNEAQ (reference sequence). The CDR3 region is CASSSPPDTEAFF. The CDR3 nucleotides are TGTGCCAGCAGCTCTCCGCCGGACACTGAAGCTTTCTTT.